This T cell receptor (beta chain) derives from a study of shared clonotypes between healthy human individuals. Study at large: There were three CD4 naive, three CD4 memory, two CD8 naive and one CD8 memory plates per donor.

Measured with immunoSEQ multiplex PCR; TCRdb has only the in-frame clones, and not every one. This table has more than 90,000 clones, under 80% appearing once. Combination of CD45RO+ cells with CCR7-negative CD45RA+ TemRA cells was used for CD8 memory. This clone has only a few counts. Its antigen is currently unknown. Study results and caveats: Non-shared clonotypes showed lower generation probabilities than clonotypes common to all four donors.

CDR1 and CDR2 (germline): SEHNR, FQNEAQ (reference sequence). V lost 5 bases and J lost 5, with 13 bases in between. This CDR3 spans 14 amino acids. The sample was memory CD8+ T cells sorted from blood. Specified subset: CD45RO+ cells pooled with CCR7-negative TemRA cells. This TCR came from a man aged 25-45 years in good health. The chain recombines TRBV7-9 with TRBJ2-1; tentative D call: TRBD2 (5 bases). The CDR3 coding sequence is TGTGCCAGCAGCCCCGATGGACTCGACAATGAGCAGTTCTTC. Encoded protein: CASSPDGLDNEQFF.